This T cell receptor (beta chain) stems from a study of blood T cell repertoires in COVID-19. Looking at the study overall: From the United States, Italy and Spain came samples of acute and convalescent COVID-19.

Per the original methods: Cell counts per sample came from amplifying reference gene primers. Libraries were prepared by immunoSEQ multiplex PCR; TCRdb keeps only in-frame clonotypes and omits some of them. V, J and clone size reflect that table, while D and trimming were determined from the DNA. This table holds 80,000 to 85,000 clones, roughly four fifths found once. This receptor was taken from a human donor in a cohort sampled during active COVID-19. Sequencing was performed on peripheral blood.

CDR3 in amino acids: CASSLLDKIGFRGGYTF. CDR3 sequence (DNA): TGTGCCAGCAGTTTACTCGACAAGATCGGGTTTAGAGGGGGCTACACCTTC. This chain connects TRBV27 to TRBJ1-2; the D is unclear. CDR1 and CDR2 from the germline V gene are MNHEY and SMNVEV (reference sequence). Trimming left V 2 bases short and J 8 bases short, with 24 bases between. The CDR3 totals 17 residues.